Listed below are T cell receptor beta chains from one sample, sequenced in a study of Ad26.COV2.S vaccination and SARS-CoV-2 variants. Libraries were prepared by immunoSEQ multiplex PCR; TCRdb keeps only in-frame clonotypes and omits some of them. The sample shows under 500,000 clones, about 90% of them seen only once. The sequenced sample was peripheral blood, obtained in a trial of Ad26.COV2.S vaccine versus placebo. The receptors were sampled from a person aged 18-60 years who received the Ad26.COV2.S COVID-19 vaccine or a placebo. CDR3s include the opening cysteine and the closing phenylalanine or tryptophan. D genes are given only for firm matches. Clone size is not always given. Where it is, it says once, few, many or a class for expanded clones.

>.|14|TRBJ1-1|TRBD1|TRBV19
TGTGCCAGTAGTATAGGGACAGGGAACACTGAAGCTTTCTTT
CASSIGTGNTEAFF
>.|17|TRBJ1-1|TRBD1|TRBV11-2
TGTGCCAGCAGCTTAGGGAACAGGGGACCCATGAACACTGAAGCTTTCTTT
CASSLGNRGPMNTEAFF
>.|16|TRBJ1-5|.|TRBV19
TGTGCCAGTAGAGGCGACAGGTGGGGATACAATCAGCCCCAGCATTTT
CASRGDRWGYNQPQHF
>once|16|TRBJ2-1|.|TRBV5-1
TGCGCCAGCAGCCCCGAGGGGGCCGGAGGGGACAATGAGCAGTTCTTC
CASSPEGAGGDNEQFF
>.|14|TRBJ2-7|.|TRBV5-1
TGCGCCAGCAGCTTACAGGCCGGTCCTTACGAGCAGTACTTC
CASSLQAGPYEQYF
>.|14|TRBJ1-1|TRBD1|TRBV27
TGTGCCAGCAGTTTCCTCCCTGGACAGGGAGGGACTTTCTTT
CASSFLPGQGGTFF
>.|16|TRBJ1-6|.|TRBV14
TGTGCCAGCAGCCAAGGGAAAGGGGTGTTGAATTCACCCCTCCACTTT
CASSQGKGVLNSPLHF
>.|15|TRBJ1-3|TRBD1|TRBV4-3
TGCGCCAGCAGCACCGGGACAGGGGGAGGAAACACCATATATTTT
CASSTGTGGGNTIYF
>few|15|TRBJ1-4|TRBD1|TRBV6-1
TGTGCCAGCAGTGAGCGGACAGGAATGAATGAAAAACTGTTTTTT
CASSERTGMNEKLFF
>once|17|TRBJ1-2|.|TRBV18
TGTGCCAGCTCACCACCGGGGTTTTCTGGGAGGCTTGATGGCTACACCTTC
CASSPPGFSGRLDGYTF
>.|13|TRBJ2-6|.|TRBV7-9
TGTGCCAGCTATGACCCCGGGGCCAACGTCCTGACTTTC
CASYDPGANVLTF
>.|14|TRBJ1-2|TRBD1|TRBV24-1
TGTGCCACCAGTGATTCGGACAGGGGAGTTGGCTACACCTTC
CATSDSDRGVGYTF
>.|14|TRBJ2-1|TRBD2|TRBV10-2
TGCGCCAGCAGGATGGGAGGGGCTAGCGGGGTGGAATTCTTC
CASRMGGASGVEFF
>.|17|TRBJ1-2|.|TRBV18
TGTGCCAGCTCACCAGATAGGGGGGCAGGGGCCGGCTATGGCTACACCTTC
CASSPDRGAGAGYGYTF
>.|13|TRBJ1-1|.|TRBV7-9
TGTGCCAGCAGCTTAACCGGGGGCGGGGAAGCTTTCTTT
CASSLTGGGEAFF